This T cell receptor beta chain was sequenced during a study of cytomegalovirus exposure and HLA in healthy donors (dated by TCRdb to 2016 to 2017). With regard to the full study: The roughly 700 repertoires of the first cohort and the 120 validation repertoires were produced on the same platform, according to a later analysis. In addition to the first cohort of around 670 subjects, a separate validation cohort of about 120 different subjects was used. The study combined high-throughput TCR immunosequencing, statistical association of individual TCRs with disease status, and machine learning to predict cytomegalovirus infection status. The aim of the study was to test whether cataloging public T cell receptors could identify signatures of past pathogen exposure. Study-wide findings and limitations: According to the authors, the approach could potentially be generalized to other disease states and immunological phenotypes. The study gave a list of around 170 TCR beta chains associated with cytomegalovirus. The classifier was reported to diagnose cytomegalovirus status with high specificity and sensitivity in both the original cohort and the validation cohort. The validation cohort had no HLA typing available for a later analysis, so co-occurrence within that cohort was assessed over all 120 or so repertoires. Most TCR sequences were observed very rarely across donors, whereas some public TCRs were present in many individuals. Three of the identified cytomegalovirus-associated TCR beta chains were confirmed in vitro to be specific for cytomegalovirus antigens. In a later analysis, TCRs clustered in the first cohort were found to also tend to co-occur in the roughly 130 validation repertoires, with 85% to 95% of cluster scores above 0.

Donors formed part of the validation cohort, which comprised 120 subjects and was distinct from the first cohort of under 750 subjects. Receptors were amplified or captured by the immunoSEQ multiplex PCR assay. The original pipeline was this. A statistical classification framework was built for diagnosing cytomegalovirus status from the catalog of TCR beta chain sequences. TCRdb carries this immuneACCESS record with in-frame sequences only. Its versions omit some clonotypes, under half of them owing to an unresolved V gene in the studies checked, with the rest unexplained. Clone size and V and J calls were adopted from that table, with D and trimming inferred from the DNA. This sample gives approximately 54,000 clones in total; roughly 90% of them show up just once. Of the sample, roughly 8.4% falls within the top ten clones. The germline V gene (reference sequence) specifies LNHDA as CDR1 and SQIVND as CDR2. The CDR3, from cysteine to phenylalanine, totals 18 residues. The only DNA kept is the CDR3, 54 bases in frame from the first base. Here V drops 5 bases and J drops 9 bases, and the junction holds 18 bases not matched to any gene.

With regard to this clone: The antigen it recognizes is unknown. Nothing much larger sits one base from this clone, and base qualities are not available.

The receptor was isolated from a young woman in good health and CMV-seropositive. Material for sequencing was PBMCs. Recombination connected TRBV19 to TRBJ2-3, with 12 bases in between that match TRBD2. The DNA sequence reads TGTGCCAGTAGTGCCGGGGCTAGCGGGGGGGCTCGGGTTGTAACGCAGTATTTT. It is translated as CASSAGASGGARVVTQYF.